The rows below give T cell receptor beta chains drawn from one sample of a study of control samples from healthy donors and cancer patients. Clones were sequenced by immunoSEQ multiplex PCR, and TCRdb holds only the in-frame ones, with some missing. The data show under 450,000 clones, 80% to 95% seen once. The specimen was PBMCs. These TCRs come from a man aged 40-49 years with head and neck cancer. CDR3s include the opening cysteine and the closing phenylalanine or tryptophan. Fields, in order: V gene, J gene, CDR3 length, D gene, clone size, CDR3 DNA, CDR3 protein. The D gene is left open where the match is weak. The size entry is marked missing in some rows and otherwise reads once, few, many or a size class.

>TRBV28|TRBJ1-1|15|.|.
TGTGCCAGCAGTCCCCAACTGCGGATGAACACTGAAGCTTTCTTT
CASSPQLRMNTEAFF
>TRBV7-2|TRBJ1-3|15|.|.
TGTGCCAGCAGCCGGACAGAGGTGTCCGGAAACACCATATATTTT
CASSRTEVSGNTIYF
>TRBV5-1|TRBJ2-3|15|TRBD2|.
TGCGCCAGCAGCATTAGCGGGGATAGCACAGATACGCAGTATTTT
CASSISGDSTDTQYF
>TRBV7-2|TRBJ2-3|15|TRBD1|.
TGTGCCAGCAGCCCCGGACAGGGCCGCACAGATACGCAGTATTTT
CASSPGQGRTDTQYF
>TRBV28|TRBJ2-5|15|TRBD2|.
TGTGCCAGCACCTCACCAGCGGGATATGGTGAGACCCAGTACTTC
CASTSPAGYGETQYF
>TRBV19|TRBJ1-1|14|.|few
TGTGCCAGTAGTATCACCGGGGTTCCCACTGAAGCTTTCTTT
CASSITGVPTEAFF
>TRBV10-1|TRBJ2-3|15|.|.
TGCGCCAGCAGTGATTTCGGAACGGGCACAGATACGCAGTATTTT
CASSDFGTGTDTQYF
>TRBV12-5|TRBJ2-4|16|.|.
TGTGCTAGTGGTCCCGAGGCGACAGTCGATCGAAACATTCAGTACTTC
CASGPEATVDRNIQYF
>TRBV18|TRBJ1-5|13|.|.
TGTGCCTCTAAATTCACAGACGCGGAACCCCAGCATTTT
CASKFTDAEPQHF
>TRBV7-2|TRBJ1-1|14|.|.
TGTGCCAGCAGCTTAGAGCACAGGGTTACTGAAGCTTTCTTT
CASSLEHRVTEAFF
>TRBV5-4|TRBJ2-5|14|.|.
TGTGCCAGCAGCTTGGGGCGGAACCAAGAGACCCAGTACTTC
CASSLGRNQETQYF
>TRBV19|TRBJ1-5|14|.|.
TGTGCCAGTACCGGGACATCTTTCAATCAGCCCCAGCATTTT
CASTGTSFNQPQHF
>TRBV5-8|TRBJ1-4|16|.|.
TGTGCCAGCAGCTTAGGAGCACAGGCGTCTAATGAAAAACTGTTTTTT
CASSLGAQASNEKLFF
>TRBV11-2|TRBJ1-3|15|TRBD1|.
TGTGCCAGCAGCTACCGGACAGGGCCCGGAAACACCATATATTTT
CASSYRTGPGNTIYF
>TRBV19|TRBJ1-2|14|.|.
TGTGCCAGTAGGCCGTCGGGGCTCCTCTATGGCTACACCTTC
CASRPSGLLYGYTF
>TRBV2|TRBJ2-1|18|TRBD2|.
TGTGCCAGCAGTGAACCGGCCGGGACTAGCGGGTCCTACAATGAGCAGTTCTTC
CASSEPAGTSGSYNEQFF
>TRBV19|TRBJ1-4|15|.|.
TGTGCCAGTACCCAGGCAGCGCGGTTTAATGAAAAACTGTTTTTT
CASTQAARFNEKLFF
>TRBV7-9|TRBJ1-2|13|.|once
TGTGCCAGCAGCGCCGGGACCGAGTATGGCTACACCTTC
CASSAGTEYGYTF
>TRBV6-1|TRBJ1-1|16|.|.
TGTGCCAGCAGTGAATCTTTGGCGGATATGAACACTGAAGCTTTCTTT
CASSESLADMNTEAFF
>TRBV5-1|TRBJ2-4|17|.|.
TGCGCCAGCAGCTTGACAGTTCGGGGGGCGGCCAAAAACATTCAGTACTTC
CASSLTVRGAAKNIQYF
>TRBV9|TRBJ1-2|14|.|.
TGTGCCAGCAGCGTGGGGGGCGCCTACTATGGCTACACCTTC
CASSVGGAYYGYTF
>TRBV12-3/TRBV12-4|TRBJ1-2|13|.|.
TGTGCCAGCCTGGGGAGTTATAACTATGGCTACACCTTC
CASLGSYNYGYTF
>TRBV19|TRBJ1-1|14|.|.
TGTGCCAGTAGTATGGCTCAGGGAGTAACTGAAGCTTTCTTT
CASSMAQGVTEAFF
>TRBV30|TRBJ1-5|15|TRBD1|.
TGTGCCTGGAGTCCCTTCGGACAGGCCAATCAGCCCCAGCATTTT
CAWSPFGQANQPQHF
>TRBV3-1/TRBV3-2|TRBJ2-3|14|.|.
TGTGCCAGCAGCCAAGGGCAGGGCACAGATACGCAGTATTTT
CASSQGQGTDTQYF
>TRBV3-1/TRBV3-2|TRBJ2-7|12|TRBD1|.
TGTGCCAGCAGCGGACAGGCCTACGAGCAGTACTTC
CASSGQAYEQYF